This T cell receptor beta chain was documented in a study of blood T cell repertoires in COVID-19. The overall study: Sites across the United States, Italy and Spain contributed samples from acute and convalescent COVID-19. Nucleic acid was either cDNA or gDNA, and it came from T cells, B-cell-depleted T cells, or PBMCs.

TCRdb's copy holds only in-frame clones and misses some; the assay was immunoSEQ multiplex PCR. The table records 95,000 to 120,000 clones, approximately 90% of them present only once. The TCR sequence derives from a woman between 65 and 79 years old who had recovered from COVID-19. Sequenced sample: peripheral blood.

CDR3 DNA: TGTGCCATCAGACCCGACAGGAGCTCCTACAATGAGCAGTTCTTC. Residues: CAIRPDRSSYNEQFF. The chain employs TRBV10-3 and TRBJ2-1; maybe TRBD1 (6 bases). The V gene lost 6 bases and the J gene lost 0 bases, with 12 bases spanning the gap. Germline-derived CDR1 and CDR2 are ENHRY and SYGVKD. The CDR3 spans 15 residues.